These T cell receptor beta chains were read from a single sample in a study of cytomegalovirus exposure and HLA in healthy donors. The table came from immunoSEQ multiplex PCR; TCRdb's copy has only in-frame clones and leaves some out. The table records 150,000 to 200,000 clones, 70% to 75% of them present only once. The sample was PBMCs. The receptors shown here come from a man aged 18 to 29 in good health and CMV-seropositive. The CDR3 runs from the conserved cysteine through the conserved F or W. Fields, in order: V gene, J gene, clone size, CDR3 length, D gene, CDR3 protein, CDR3 DNA. A D gene is named only where the DNA matches it firmly. Expanded clones are given a class, and other clones once, few, many or no size at all.

v_gene: TRBV11-3
j_gene: TRBJ1-2
abundance: -
len: 16
d_gene: -
CDR3aa: CASSPDGLSSNYGYTF
CDR3nt: TGTGCCAGCAGCCCGGACGGACTATCTTCTAACTATGGCTACACCTTC

v_gene: TRBV25-1
j_gene: TRBJ2-6
abundance: -
len: 17
d_gene: -
CDR3aa: CASSEPGQLSGANVLTF
CDR3nt: TGTGCCAGCAGTGAACCGGGACAACTATCTGGGGCCAACGTCCTGACTTTC

v_gene: TRBV9
j_gene: TRBJ2-1
abundance: -
len: 15
d_gene: -
CDR3aa: CASSGRTTTSPEQFF
CDR3nt: TGTGCCAGCAGCGGAAGGACTACCACCTCACCTGAGCAGTTCTTC

v_gene: TRBV30
j_gene: TRBJ1-1
abundance: -
len: 15
d_gene: -
CDR3aa: CAWREQGYMNTEAFF
CDR3nt: TGTGCCTGGAGAGAGCAGGGTTATATGAACACTGAAGCTTTCTTT

v_gene: TRBV9
j_gene: TRBJ2-5
abundance: -
len: 14
d_gene: TRBD2
CDR3aa: CASSVVAGEETQYF
CDR3nt: TGTGCCAGCAGCGTAGTAGCGGGGGAAGAGACCCAGTACTTC

v_gene: TRBV4-1
j_gene: TRBJ2-2
abundance: -
len: 17
d_gene: TRBD1
CDR3aa: CASSQDGTGENTGELFF
CDR3nt: TGCGCCAGCAGCCAAGATGGGACAGGGGAAAACACCGGGGAGCTGTTTTTT

v_gene: TRBV19
j_gene: TRBJ1-2
abundance: -
len: 14
d_gene: -
CDR3aa: CASSTVGGTTSYTF
CDR3nt: TGTGCCAGTAGTACCGTAGGAGGGACGACGAGCTACACCTTC

v_gene: TRBV6-1
j_gene: TRBJ1-2
abundance: -
len: 13
d_gene: -
CDR3aa: CASSEVQGGGYTF
CDR3nt: TGTGCCAGCAGTGAAGTCCAGGGTGGTGGCTACACCTTC

v_gene: TRBV5-4
j_gene: TRBJ2-5
abundance: -
len: 16
d_gene: -
CDR3aa: CASSLVGAGYQETQYF
CDR3nt: TGTGCCAGCAGCTTGGTTGGGGCAGGGTACCAAGAGACCCAGTACTTC

v_gene: TRBV27
j_gene: TRBJ2-3
abundance: -
len: 15
d_gene: TRBD1
CDR3aa: CASSLRGQGTDTQYF
CDR3nt: TGTGCCAGCAGTTTAAGGGGGCAAGGCACAGATACGCAGTATTTT

v_gene: TRBV29-1
j_gene: TRBJ2-2
abundance: -
len: 14
d_gene: TRBD1
CDR3aa: CSVGGQGNTGELFF
CDR3nt: TGCAGCGTTGGGGGACAGGGGAACACCGGGGAGCTGTTTTTT

v_gene: TRBV5-1
j_gene: TRBJ1-1
abundance: once
len: 13
d_gene: -
CDR3aa: CASSLAGQREAFF
CDR3nt: TGCGCCAGCAGCTTAGCAGGACAGCGTGAAGCTTTCTTT

v_gene: TRBV10-3
j_gene: TRBJ2-1
abundance: -
len: 14
d_gene: TRBD2
CDR3aa: CAISVKLAGDEQFF
CDR3nt: TGTGCCATCAGTGTAAAACTAGCGGGAGATGAGCAGTTCTTC

v_gene: TRBV6-5
j_gene: TRBJ2-3
abundance: -
len: 15
d_gene: TRBD2
CDR3aa: CASSYQGLVGDTQYF
CDR3nt: TGTGCCAGCAGTTACCAGGGACTAGTGGGAGATACGCAGTATTTT

v_gene: TRBV7-3
j_gene: TRBJ1-2
abundance: -
len: 15
d_gene: -
CDR3aa: CASSLNGGSNYGYTF
CDR3nt: TGTGCCAGCAGCTTAAATGGGGGCAGTAACTATGGCTACACCTTC

v_gene: TRBV30
j_gene: TRBJ2-5
abundance: -
len: 12
d_gene: -
CDR3aa: CALREYQETQYF
CDR3nt: TGTGCCCTTCGGGAGTACCAAGAGACCCAGTACTTC

v_gene: TRBV7-3
j_gene: TRBJ1-1
abundance: -
len: 15
d_gene: -
CDR3aa: CASSLLREANTEAFF
CDR3nt: TGTGCCAGCAGCTTACTCAGGGAAGCGAACACTGAAGCTTTCTTT

v_gene: TRBV6-6
j_gene: TRBJ2-5
abundance: -
len: 12
d_gene: -
CDR3aa: CASCGQQETQYF
CDR3nt: TGTGCCAGCTGTGGACAGCAAGAGACCCAGTACTTC

v_gene: TRBV5-8
j_gene: TRBJ2-3
abundance: -
len: 15
d_gene: TRBD1
CDR3aa: CASSSGQKSTDTQYF
CDR3nt: TGTGCCAGCAGCTCGGGACAGAAAAGCACAGATACGCAGTATTTT

v_gene: TRBV2
j_gene: TRBJ1-1
abundance: -
len: 13
d_gene: -
CDR3aa: CASSERRNTEAFF
CDR3nt: TGTGCCAGCAGTGAGCGGAGAAACACTGAAGCTTTCTTT

v_gene: TRBV7-9
j_gene: TRBJ1-3
abundance: -
len: 14
d_gene: -
CDR3aa: CASSLSTARNTIYF
CDR3nt: TGTGCCAGCAGCTTAAGCACTGCCAGGAACACCATATATTTT

v_gene: TRBV19
j_gene: TRBJ1-1
abundance: -
len: 15
d_gene: -
CDR3aa: CASSSPPLSQAEAFF
CDR3nt: TGTGCCAGTAGTAGTCCCCCCTTGAGCCAAGCCGAAGCTTTCTTT

v_gene: TRBV15
j_gene: TRBJ2-5
abundance: once
len: 14
d_gene: TRBD2
CDR3aa: CATSRDLAGETQYF
CDR3nt: TGTGCCACCAGCAGAGATCTAGCGGGAGAGACCCAGTACTTC

v_gene: TRBV9
j_gene: TRBJ2-3
abundance: -
len: 15
d_gene: TRBD2
CDR3aa: CASSAIAGETDTQYF
CDR3nt: TGTGCCAGCAGCGCTATAGCGGGGGAAACAGATACGCAGTATTTT

v_gene: TRBV6-4
j_gene: TRBJ2-1
abundance: -
len: 16
d_gene: TRBD1
CDR3aa: CASKGTGQGHYNEQFF
CDR3nt: TGTGCCAGCAAAGGGACCGGACAGGGTCACTACAATGAGCAGTTCTTC

v_gene: TRBV5-1
j_gene: TRBJ2-3
abundance: -
len: 14
d_gene: TRBD2
CDR3aa: CASSPGGGTDTQYF
CDR3nt: TGCGCCAGCAGCCCTGGGGGGGGAACAGATACGCAGTATTTT

v_gene: TRBV4-1
j_gene: TRBJ1-2
abundance: -
len: 17
d_gene: -
CDR3aa: CASSQEWAESRFYGYTF
CDR3nt: TGCGCCAGCAGCCAAGAGTGGGCAGAATCCCGTTTCTATGGCTACACCTTC

v_gene: TRBV14
j_gene: TRBJ1-1
abundance: -
len: 13
d_gene: -
CDR3aa: CASSQQGRTEAFF
CDR3nt: TGTGCCAGCAGCCAACAGGGTCGGACTGAAGCTTTCTTT

v_gene: TRBV15
j_gene: TRBJ1-1
abundance: -
len: 17
d_gene: -
CDR3aa: CATSNSGRGWSNTEAFF
CDR3nt: TGTGCCACCAGCAATTCTGGTCGAGGGTGGTCAAACACTGAAGCTTTCTTT

v_gene: TRBV7-9
j_gene: TRBJ2-5
abundance: -
len: 14
d_gene: TRBD1
CDR3aa: CASSVGQGQETQYF
CDR3nt: TGTGCCAGCAGCGTCGGACAGGGTCAAGAGACCCAGTACTTC

v_gene: TRBV4-1
j_gene: TRBJ1-5
abundance: -
len: 14
d_gene: -
CDR3aa: CASSQDAGNQPQHF
CDR3nt: TGCGCCAGCAGCCAAGACGCAGGGAATCAGCCCCAGCATTTT

v_gene: TRBV6-5
j_gene: TRBJ2-2
abundance: -
len: 15
d_gene: TRBD2
CDR3aa: CASNGLAGGTGELFF
CDR3nt: TGTGCCAGCAACGGACTAGCGGGGGGTACCGGGGAGCTGTTTTTT